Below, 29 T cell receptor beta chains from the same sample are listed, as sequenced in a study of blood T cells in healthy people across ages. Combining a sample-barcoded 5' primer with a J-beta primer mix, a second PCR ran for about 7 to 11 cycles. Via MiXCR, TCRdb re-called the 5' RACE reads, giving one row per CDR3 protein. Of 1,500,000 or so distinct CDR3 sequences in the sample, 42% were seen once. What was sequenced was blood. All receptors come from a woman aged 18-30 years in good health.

CDR3 sequence (DNA): TGTGCCAGCAGCCAAGAGTTCGGGGGGAGAGATACGCAGTATTTT. It is translated as CASSQEFGGRDTQYF. J is TRBJ2-3 and V is TRBV3-1; 7 bases line up with TRBD2. This CDR3 has 15 residues. Germline V gene data show CDR1 as LGHDT and CDR2 as YNNKEL (reference sequence). V gave up 0 bases and J gave up 5 bases; unmatched junction bases: 5.

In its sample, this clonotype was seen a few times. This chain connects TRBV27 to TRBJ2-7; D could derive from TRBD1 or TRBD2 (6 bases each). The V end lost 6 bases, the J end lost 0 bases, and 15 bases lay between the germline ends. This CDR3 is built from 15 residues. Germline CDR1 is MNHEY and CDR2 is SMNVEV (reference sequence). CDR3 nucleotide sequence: TGTGCCAGCAGACAGGTAGGGGGGAGCTCCTACGAGCAGTACTTC. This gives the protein CASRQVGGSSYEQYF.

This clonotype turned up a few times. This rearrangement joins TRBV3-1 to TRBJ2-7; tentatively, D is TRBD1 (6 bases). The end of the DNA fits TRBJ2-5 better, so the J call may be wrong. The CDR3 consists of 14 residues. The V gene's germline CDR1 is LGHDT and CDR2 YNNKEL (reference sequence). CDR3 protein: CASSQVGHWGTQYF. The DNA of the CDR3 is TGTGCCAGCAGCCAAGTGGGACACTGGGGGACCCAGTACTTC.

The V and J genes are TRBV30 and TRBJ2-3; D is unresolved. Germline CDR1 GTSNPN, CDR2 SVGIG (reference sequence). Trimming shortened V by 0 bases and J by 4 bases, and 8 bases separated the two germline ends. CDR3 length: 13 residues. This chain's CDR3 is CAWSVFGADTQYF. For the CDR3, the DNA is TGTGCCTGGAGTGTTTTTGGGGCAGATACGCAGTATTTT. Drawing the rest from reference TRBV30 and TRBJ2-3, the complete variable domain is SQTIHQWPATLVQPVGSPLSLECTVEGTSNPNLYWYRQAAGRGLQLLFYSVGIGQISSEVPQNLSASRPQDRQFILSSKKLLLSDSGFYLCAWSVFGADTQYFGPGTRLTVL.

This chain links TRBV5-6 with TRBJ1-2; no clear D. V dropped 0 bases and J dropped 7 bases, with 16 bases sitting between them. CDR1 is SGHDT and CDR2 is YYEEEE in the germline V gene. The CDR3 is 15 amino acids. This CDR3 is CASSLELSPFGGYTF. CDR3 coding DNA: TGTGCCAGCAGCTTGGAGCTATCCCCTTTCGGTGGCTACACCTTC.

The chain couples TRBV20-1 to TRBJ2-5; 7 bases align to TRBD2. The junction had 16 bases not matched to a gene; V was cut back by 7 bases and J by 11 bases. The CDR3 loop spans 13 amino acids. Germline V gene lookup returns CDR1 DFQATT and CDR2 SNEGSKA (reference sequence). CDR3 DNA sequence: TGCAGTGTGGTGGGGGGAGGGCCAAGTGAGCAGTACTTC. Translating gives CSVVGGGPSEQYF.

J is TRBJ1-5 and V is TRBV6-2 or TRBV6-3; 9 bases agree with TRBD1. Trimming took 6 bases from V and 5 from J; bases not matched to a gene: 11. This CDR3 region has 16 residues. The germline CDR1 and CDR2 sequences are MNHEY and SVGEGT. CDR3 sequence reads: CASSRGTGLSHQPQHF. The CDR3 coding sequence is TGTGCCAGCAGCCGTGGGACAGGGCTTTCGCATCAGCCCCAGCATTTT.

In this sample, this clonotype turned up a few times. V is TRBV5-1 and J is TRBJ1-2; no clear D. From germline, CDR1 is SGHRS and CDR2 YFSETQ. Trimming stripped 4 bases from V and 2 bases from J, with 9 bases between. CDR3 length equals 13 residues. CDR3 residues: CASSHTDNYGYTF. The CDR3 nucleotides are TGCGCCAGCAGCCACACTGACAACTATGGCTACACCTTC.

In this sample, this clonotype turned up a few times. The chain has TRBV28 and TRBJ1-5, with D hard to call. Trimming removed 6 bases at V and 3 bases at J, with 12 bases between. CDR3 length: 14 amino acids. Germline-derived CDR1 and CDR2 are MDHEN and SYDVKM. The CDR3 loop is CASRRTAINQPQHF. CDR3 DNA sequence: TGTGCCAGCAGGAGGACGGCTATCAATCAGCCCCAGCATTTT. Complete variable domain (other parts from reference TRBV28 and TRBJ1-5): DVKVTQSSRYLVKRTGEKVFLECVQDMDHENMFWYRQDPGLGLRLIYFSYDVKMKEKGDIPEGYSVSREKKERFSLILESASTNQTSMYLCASRRTAINQPQHFGDGTRLSIL.

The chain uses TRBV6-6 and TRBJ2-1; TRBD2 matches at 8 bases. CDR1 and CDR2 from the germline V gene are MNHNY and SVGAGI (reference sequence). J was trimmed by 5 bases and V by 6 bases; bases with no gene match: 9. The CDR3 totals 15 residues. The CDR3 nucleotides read TGTGCCAGCAGAGTCACTAGCGGAACGAACAATGAGCAGTTCTTC. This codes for CASRVTSGTNNEQFF.

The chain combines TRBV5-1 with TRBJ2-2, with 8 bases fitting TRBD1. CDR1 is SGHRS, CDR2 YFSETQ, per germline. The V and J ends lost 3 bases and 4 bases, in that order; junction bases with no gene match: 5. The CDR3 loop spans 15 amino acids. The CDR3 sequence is CASSSGTGPTGELFF. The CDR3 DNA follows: TGCGCCAGCAGCTCCGGGACAGGACCCACCGGGGAGCTGTTTTTT.

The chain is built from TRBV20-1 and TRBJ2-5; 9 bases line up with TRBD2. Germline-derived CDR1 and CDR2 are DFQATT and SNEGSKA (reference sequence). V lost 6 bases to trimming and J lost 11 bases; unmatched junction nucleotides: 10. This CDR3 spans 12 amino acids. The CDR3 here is CSAIAGVNEQYF. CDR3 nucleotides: TGCAGTGCAATAGCGGGAGTAAATGAGCAGTACTTC.

The CDR3 DNA sequence: TGTGCCAGCAGCTTAATGGCGAGGTCAGATACGCAGTATTTT. It yields the protein CASSLMARSDTQYF. The chain links TRBV7-2 to TRBJ2-3; D is unresolved. CDR3 length: 14 amino acids. V was clipped by 2 bases and J by 4 bases, with 10 bases between them. Germline V gene data show CDR1 as SGHTA and CDR2 as FQGNSA. Combining the CDR3 with reference TRBV7-2 and TRBJ2-3 gives the whole variable domain GAGVSQSPSNKVTEKGKDVELRCDPISGHTALYWYRQSLGQGLEFLIYFQGNSAPDKSGLPSDRFSAERTGGSVSTLTIQRTQQEDSAVYLCASSLMARSDTQYFGPGTRLTVL.

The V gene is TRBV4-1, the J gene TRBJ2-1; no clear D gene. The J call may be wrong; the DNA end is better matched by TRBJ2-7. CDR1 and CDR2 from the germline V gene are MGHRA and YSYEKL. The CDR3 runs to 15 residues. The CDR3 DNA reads TGCGCCAGCAGCCAAGTAACTAACTCCTACAATGAGCAGTACTTC. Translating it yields CASSQVTNSYNEQYF.

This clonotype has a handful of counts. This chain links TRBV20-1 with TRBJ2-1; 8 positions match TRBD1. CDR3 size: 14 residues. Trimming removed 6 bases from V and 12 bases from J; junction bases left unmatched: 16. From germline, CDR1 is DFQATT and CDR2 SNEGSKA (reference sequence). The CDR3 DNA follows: TGCAGTGCCGGAGGTGCAAGTCAGGGGGCTCGGCAGTTCTTC. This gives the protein CSAGGASQGARQFF.

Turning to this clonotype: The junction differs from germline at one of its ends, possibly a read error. CDR3 residues: CASSVSPYNEQFF. The CDR3 DNA reads TGTGCCAGCAGTGTATCCCCGTACAATGAGCAGTTCTTC. The genes are TRBV27 and TRBJ2-1, with D hard to call. Germline values: CDR1 MNHEY, CDR2 SMNVEV (reference sequence). CDR3 length: 13 amino acids.

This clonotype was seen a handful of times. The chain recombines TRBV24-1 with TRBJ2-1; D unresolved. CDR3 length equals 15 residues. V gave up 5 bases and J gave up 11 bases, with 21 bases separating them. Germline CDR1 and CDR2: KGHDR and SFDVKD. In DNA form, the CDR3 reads TGTGCCACCAGTGGATTATTGGACGGCCGGGTTAAGCAGTTCTTC. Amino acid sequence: CATSGLLDGRVKQFF.

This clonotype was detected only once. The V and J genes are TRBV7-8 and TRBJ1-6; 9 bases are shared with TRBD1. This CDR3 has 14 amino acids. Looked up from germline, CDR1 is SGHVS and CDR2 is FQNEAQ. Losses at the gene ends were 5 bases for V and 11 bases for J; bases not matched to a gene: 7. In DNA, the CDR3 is TGTGCCAGCAGCATCCGGGACAGGGAGCCACCCCTCCACTTT. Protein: CASSIRDREPPLHF.

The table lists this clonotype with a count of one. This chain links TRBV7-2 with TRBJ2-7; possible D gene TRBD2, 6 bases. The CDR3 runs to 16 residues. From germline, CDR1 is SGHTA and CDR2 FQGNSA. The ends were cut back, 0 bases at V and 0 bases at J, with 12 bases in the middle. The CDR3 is CASSLATSGPSYEQYF. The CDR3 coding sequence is TGTGCCAGCAGCTTAGCTACGAGCGGGCCCTCCTACGAGCAGTACTTC.

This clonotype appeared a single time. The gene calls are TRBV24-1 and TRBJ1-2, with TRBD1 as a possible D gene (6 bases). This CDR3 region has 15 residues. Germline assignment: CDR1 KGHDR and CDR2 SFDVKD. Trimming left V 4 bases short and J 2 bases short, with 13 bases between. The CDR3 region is CATSESGEKNYGYTF. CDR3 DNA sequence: TGTGCCACCAGTGAGTCAGGGGAGAAGAACTATGGCTACACCTTC.

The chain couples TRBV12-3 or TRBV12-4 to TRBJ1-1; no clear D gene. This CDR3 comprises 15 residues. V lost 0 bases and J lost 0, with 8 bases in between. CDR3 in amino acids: CASSLASRLNTEAFF. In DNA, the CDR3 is TGTGCCAGCAGTTTAGCGAGCCGTCTGAACACTGAAGCTTTCTTT.

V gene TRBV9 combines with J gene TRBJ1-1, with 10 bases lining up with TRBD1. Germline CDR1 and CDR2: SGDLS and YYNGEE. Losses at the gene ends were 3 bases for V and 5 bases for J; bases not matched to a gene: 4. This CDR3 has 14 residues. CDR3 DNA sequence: TGTGCCAGCAGCGCGGGACAGGGGTGGACTGAAGCTTTCTTT. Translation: CASSAGQGWTEAFF.

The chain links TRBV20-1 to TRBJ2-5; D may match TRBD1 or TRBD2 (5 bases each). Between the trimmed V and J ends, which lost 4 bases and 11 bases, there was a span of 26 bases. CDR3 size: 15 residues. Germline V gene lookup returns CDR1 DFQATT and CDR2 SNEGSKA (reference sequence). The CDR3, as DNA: TGCAGTGCTAACCTTCAACCCGGGGCGGGCAATGAGCAGTACTTC. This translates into CSANLQPGAGNEQYF.

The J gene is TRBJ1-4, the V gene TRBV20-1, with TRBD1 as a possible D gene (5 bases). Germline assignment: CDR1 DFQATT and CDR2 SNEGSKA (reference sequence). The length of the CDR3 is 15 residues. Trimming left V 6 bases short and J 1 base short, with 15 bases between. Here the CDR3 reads CSAPSPQGTNEKLFF. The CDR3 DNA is TGCAGTGCCCCGAGCCCTCAGGGAACTAATGAAAAACTGTTTTTT.

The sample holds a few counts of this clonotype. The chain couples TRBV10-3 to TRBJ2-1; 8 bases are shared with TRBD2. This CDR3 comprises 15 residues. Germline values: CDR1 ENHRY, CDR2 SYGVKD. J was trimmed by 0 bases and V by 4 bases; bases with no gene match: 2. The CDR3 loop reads CAISGGGSSYNEQFF. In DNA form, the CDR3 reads TGTGCCATCAGTGGCGGGGGGAGCTCCTACAATGAGCAGTTCTTC.

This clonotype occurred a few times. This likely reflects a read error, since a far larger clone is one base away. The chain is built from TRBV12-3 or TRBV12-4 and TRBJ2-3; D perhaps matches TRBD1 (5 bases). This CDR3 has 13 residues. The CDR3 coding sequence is TGTGCCAGCAGTTTAAGCAGCACAGGTACGCAGTATTTT. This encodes CASSLSSTGTQYF.

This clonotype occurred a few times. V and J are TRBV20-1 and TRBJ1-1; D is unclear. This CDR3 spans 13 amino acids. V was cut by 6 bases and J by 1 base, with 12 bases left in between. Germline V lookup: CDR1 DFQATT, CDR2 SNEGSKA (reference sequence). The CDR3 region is CSATDTANTEAFF. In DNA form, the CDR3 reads TGCAGTGCAACAGATACGGCGAACACTGAAGCTTTCTTT.

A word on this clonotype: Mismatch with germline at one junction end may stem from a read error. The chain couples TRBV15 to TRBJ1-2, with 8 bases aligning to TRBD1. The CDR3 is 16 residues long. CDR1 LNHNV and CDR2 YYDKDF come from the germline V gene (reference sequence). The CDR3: CATGRGDRGANYGYTF. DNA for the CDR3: TGTGCCACCGGCAGAGGAGACAGGGGAGCTAACTATGGCTACACCTTC.

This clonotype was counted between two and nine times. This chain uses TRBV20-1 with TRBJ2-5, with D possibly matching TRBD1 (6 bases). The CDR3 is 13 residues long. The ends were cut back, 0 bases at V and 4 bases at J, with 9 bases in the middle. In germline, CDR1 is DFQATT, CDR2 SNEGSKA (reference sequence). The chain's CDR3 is CSARDTGPETQYF. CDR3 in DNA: TGCAGTGCTAGAGATACAGGGCCAGAGACCCAGTACTTC.